The entry below describes one T cell receptor beta chain. Its antigen is still unknown. Russia was home to the donors, healthy Caucasian individuals aged about 6 to 90. This record belongs to a study of blood T cells in healthy people across ages. Study summary: Roughly one uniquely barcoded beta molecule per two T cells was captured.

The germline gives CDR1 SGHRS, CDR2 YFSETQ. The J segment lost 8 bases and the V segment lost 3 bases, leaving 3 bases of the junction unmatched. This CDR3 contains 12 residues. PCR was performed a second time for about 6 to 12 cycles using a sample-barcoded 5' primer and a J-beta primer mix. TCRdb re-called the 5' RACE reads with MiXCR, one entry per CDR3 protein. This table has 890,000 or so distinct CDR3 sequences, 62% appearing once. Points from the study as a whole: The fall in TCR beta diversity per million T cells was roughly linear with age. Unsorted PBMC input precluded a conclusive naive versus antigen-experienced comparison.

The sample was blood. This sequence originates from a man younger than 45 in good health. The V and J genes are TRBV5-1 and TRBJ1-2; 8 bases are a match to TRBD1. The CDR3 reads CASSWGQDGYTF. CDR3 bases: TGCGCCAGCAGCTGGGGACAGGACGGCTACACCTTC.